The clone carrying this TCR beta chain was seen repeatedly, ten times or more. What it binds is unknown. The sample comes from a study of response to subunit inactivated influenza vaccine. TCRdb re-called the RT-PCR reads through MiXCR, storing one row per CDR3 protein. The table shows approximately 700,000 distinct CDR3 sequences, with approximately 13% occurring only once. Whole-study results and caveats: Authors suggested each seasonal influenza vaccination recruits few new T cells.

V lost 5 bases, J lost 7 bases, and 17 bases lay in between. This CDR3 contains 14 residues. The genes are TRBV12-3 or TRBV12-4 and TRBJ2-5; no reliable D call. Sequencing was performed on PBMCs from blood, taken 14 to 15 days before vaccination. This receptor was obtained from a man aged 50-59 years who received an inactivated influenza vaccine. CDR3 sequence (DNA): TGTGCCAGCAGTCGGTCGACGGAGTCTGGGACCCAGTACTTC. As protein: CASSRSTESGTQYF.